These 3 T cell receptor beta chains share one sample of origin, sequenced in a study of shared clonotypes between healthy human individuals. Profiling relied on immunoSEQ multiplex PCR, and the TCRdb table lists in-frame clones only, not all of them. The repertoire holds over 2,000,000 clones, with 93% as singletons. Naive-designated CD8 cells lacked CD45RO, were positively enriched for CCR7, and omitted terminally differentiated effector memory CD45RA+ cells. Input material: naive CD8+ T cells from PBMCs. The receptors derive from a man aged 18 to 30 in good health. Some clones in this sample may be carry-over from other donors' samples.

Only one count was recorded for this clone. The CDR3 DNA sequence: TGCGCCAGCAGCCAAGAAGGTTTGGCAGGGGAGAACACTGAAGCTTTCTTT. Amino acids: CASSQEGLAGENTEAFF. The chain uses TRBV4-3 and TRBJ1-1; a possible D gene is TRBD1 (6 bases). The V end lost 0 bases, the J end lost 1 base, and 15 bases lay between the germline ends. The CDR3 consists of 17 residues. CDR1 LGHNA and CDR2 YSLEER come from the germline V gene.

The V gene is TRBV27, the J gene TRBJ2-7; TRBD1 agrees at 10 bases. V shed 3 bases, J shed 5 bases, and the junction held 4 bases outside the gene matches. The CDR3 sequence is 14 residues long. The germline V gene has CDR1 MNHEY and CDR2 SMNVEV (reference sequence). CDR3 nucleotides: TGTGCCAGCAGTTTGACAGGGGGCTGGAACGAGCAGTACTTC. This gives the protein CASSLTGGWNEQYF.

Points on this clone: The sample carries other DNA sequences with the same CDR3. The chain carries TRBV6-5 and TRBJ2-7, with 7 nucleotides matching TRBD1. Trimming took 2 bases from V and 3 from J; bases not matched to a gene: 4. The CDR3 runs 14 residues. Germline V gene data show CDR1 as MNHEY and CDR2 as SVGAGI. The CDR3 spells CASSYRRDSYEQYF. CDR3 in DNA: TGTGCCAGCAGTTACCGCCGGGACAGCTACGAGCAGTACTTC.